This TCR beta chain stems from a study of T cells in localized non-small cell lung cancer. Notes on the study in general: Maximal T cell clonality occurred in uninvolved adjacent lung, with tumor ranking below it. Elevated blood T cell density was associated with longer overall survival.

The sample holds one count of this clone. The target antigen is unknown. TCRdb keeps only in-frame clones here, not all; method: immunoSEQ multiplex PCR. The table shows 45,000 to 55,000 clones, with 86% occurring only once. CDR3 size: 15 residues. Trimming took 4 bases from V and 2 from J; bases not matched to a gene: 4. Germline-derived CDR1 and CDR2 are MNHEY and SVGAGI. The sequencing used peripheral blood, collected before any cancer treatment. V usage is TRBV6-5 and J usage is TRBJ1-3; 8 bases map to TRBD1. The receptor comes from a male donor at least 60 years old with stage III squamous cell lung carcinoma. CDR3: CASSFQGAPGNTIYF. The CDR3 DNA follows: TGTGCCAGCAGTTTCCAGGGGGCTCCTGGAAACACCATATATTTT.